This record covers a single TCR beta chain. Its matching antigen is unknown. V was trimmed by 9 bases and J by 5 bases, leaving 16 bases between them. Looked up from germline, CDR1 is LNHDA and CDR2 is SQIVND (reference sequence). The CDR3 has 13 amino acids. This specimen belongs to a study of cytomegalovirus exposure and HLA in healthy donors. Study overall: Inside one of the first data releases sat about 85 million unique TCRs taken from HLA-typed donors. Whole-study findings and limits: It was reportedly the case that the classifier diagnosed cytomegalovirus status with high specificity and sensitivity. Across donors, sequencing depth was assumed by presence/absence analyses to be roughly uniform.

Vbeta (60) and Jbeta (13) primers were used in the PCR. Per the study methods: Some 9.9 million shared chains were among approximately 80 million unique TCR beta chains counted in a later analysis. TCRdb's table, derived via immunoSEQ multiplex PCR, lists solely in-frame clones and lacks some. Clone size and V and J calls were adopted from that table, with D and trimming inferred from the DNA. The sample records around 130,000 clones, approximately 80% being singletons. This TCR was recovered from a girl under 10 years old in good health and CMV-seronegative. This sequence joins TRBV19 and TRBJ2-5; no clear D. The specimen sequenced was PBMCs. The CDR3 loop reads CASRGVGVETQYF. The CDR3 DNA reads TGTGCCAGCCGAGGTGTGGGTGTGGAGACCCAGTACTTC.